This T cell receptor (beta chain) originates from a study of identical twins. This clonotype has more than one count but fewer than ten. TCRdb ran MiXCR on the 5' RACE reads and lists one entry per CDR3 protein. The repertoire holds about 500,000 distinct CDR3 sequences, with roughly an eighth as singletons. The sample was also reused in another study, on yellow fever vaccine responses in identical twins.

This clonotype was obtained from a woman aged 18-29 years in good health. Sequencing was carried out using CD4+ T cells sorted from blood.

CDR3 in DNA: TGCAGTGCCTCTAGGGACTTCGAAGAGACCCAGTACTTC. Its protein is CSASRDFEETQYF. This chain joins TRBV20-1 and TRBJ2-5, with D perhaps TRBD2 (6 bases). This CDR3 has 13 amino acids. Germline-derived CDR1 and CDR2 are DFQATT and SNEGSKA (reference sequence). The V end lost 6 bases, the J end lost 3 bases, and 14 bases lay between the germline ends.